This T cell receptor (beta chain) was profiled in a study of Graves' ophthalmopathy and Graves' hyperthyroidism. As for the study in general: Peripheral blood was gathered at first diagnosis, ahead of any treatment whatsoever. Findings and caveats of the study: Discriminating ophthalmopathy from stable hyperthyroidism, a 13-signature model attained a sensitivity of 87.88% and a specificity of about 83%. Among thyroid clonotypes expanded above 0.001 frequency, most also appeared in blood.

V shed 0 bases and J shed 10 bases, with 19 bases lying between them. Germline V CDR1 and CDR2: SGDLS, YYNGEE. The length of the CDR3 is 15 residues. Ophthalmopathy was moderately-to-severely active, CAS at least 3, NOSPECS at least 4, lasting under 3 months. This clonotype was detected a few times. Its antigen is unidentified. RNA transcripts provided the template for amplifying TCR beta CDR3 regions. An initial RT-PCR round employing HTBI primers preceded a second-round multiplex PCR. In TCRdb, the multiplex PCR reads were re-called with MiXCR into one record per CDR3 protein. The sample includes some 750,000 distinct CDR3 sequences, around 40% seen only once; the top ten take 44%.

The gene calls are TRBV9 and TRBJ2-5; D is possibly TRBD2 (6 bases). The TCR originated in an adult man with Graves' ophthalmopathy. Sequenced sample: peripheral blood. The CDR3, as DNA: TGTGCCAGCAGCGTAGATGGGGGGTCGGGCCAAGGCCAGTACTTC. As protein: CASSVDGGSGQGQYF.